These 14 T cell receptor beta chains share one sample of origin, sequenced in a study. TCRdb used MiXCR to reprocess the 5' RACE reads, holding one entry per CDR3 protein. The repertoire includes 55,000 to 80,000 distinct CDR3 sequences, 20% to 25% of them detected once, and about 2.7% sits in the top ten. Sequenced sample: memory CD4+ T cells sorted from a lymph node. This sample's subset: memory CD4+ T cells, CD4+CD45RO+CD25-. The receptors stem from a female donor with breast cancer.

This clonotype is a singleton in its sample. This chain links TRBV7-9 with TRBJ2-5; D assignment may be TRBD1 or TRBD2 (5 bases each). The CDR3 is 15 residues long. The V gene's germline CDR1 is SEHNR and CDR2 FQNEAQ (reference sequence). The V end was cut by 5 bases, the J end by 7 bases, with 20 bases between. The CDR3 DNA is TGTGCCAGCAGCAAACCGCCGGGACCCGTGGGGACCCAGTACTTC. Amino acids: CASSKPPGPVGTQYF.

V and J are TRBV5-6 and TRBJ2-2, with D possibly being TRBD1 (6 bases). Per germline, CDR1 SGHDT and CDR2 YYEEEE. Trimming stripped 0 bases from V and 4 bases from J, with 13 bases between. The CDR3 contains 16 residues. CDR3 DNA sequence: TGTGCCAGCAGCTTGGAAACAGGGTTCCGCACCGGGGAGCTGTTTTTT. Translating it yields CASSLETGFRTGELFF.

The V and J genes are TRBV4-2 and TRBJ2-5; TRBD2 might be the D (6 bases). The germline V gene encodes CDR1 LGHNA and CDR2 YNFKEQ. The CDR3 has 16 amino acids. V shed 0 bases and J shed 7 bases, with 18 bases lying between them. The CDR3: CASSQEAGTAGGTQYF. The CDR3 DNA reads TGTGCCAGCAGCCAAGAAGCCGGGACCGCCGGGGGGACCCAGTACTTC.

The table lists this clonotype with a few counts. The V gene is TRBV12-3 or TRBV12-4, the J gene TRBJ1-2; 7 nucleotides line up with TRBD1. V dropped 7 bases and J dropped 7; count of bases not matched to a gene: 15. The CDR3 is made up of 15 amino acids. Written as DNA, the CDR3 is TGTGCCAGCACTCGCTCCATCACAGGGGAGGGTGGCTACACCTTC. Translating gives CASTRSITGEGGYTF.

This clonotype was counted a few times. Sequence at one end of the junction differs from germline and may be a read error. The chain employs TRBV6-5 and TRBJ1-2; D unclear. CDR1 is MNHEY, CDR2 SVGAGI, per germline. The CDR3 consists of 14 residues. For the CDR3, the DNA is TGTGCCAGCAGTTACGGTGTGACTAACTGTGGCTACACCTTC. Translation gives CASSYGVTNCGYTF.

The genes are TRBV18 and TRBJ1-1; 7 bases are shared with TRBD1. The CDR3 loop spans 16 amino acids. Per the germline V gene, CDR1 is KGHSH and CDR2 is LQKENI. J lost 4 bases, V lost 3 bases, and 11 bases had no gene match. CDR3 bases: TGTGCCAGCTCACCGCGGCAGGGGGATGGGGTCACTGAAGCTTTCTTT. This sequence encodes CASSPRQGDGVTEAFF.

This clonotype was picked up many times. V usage is TRBV6-5 and J usage is TRBJ2-5, with 10 positions matching TRBD1. Per germline, CDR1 MNHEY and CDR2 SVGAGI. V lost 5 bases and J lost 6; bases outside the gene matches: 12. The CDR3 totals 16 residues. This chain's CDR3 is CASSNLRTGGLQTQYF. CDR3 bases: TGTGCCAGCAGTAACTTAAGGACAGGGGGTCTTCAGACCCAGTACTTC.

The table lists this clonotype with a few counts. V and J are TRBV11-1 and TRBJ2-3; 9 bases match TRBD2. The CDR3 totals 12 residues. V gave up 11 bases and J gave up 4 bases; unmatched junction bases: 4. From germline, CDR1 is SGHAT and CDR2 FQDESV (reference sequence). The CDR3 reads CASQREADTQYF. For the CDR3, the DNA is TGTGCCTCGCAGCGGGAGGCAGATACGCAGTATTTT. The full variable domain, in which reference TRBV11-1 and TRBJ2-3 provide the parts outside the CDR3, is EAEVAQSPRYKITEKSQAVAFWCDPISGHATLYWYRQILGQGPELLVQFQDESVVDDSQLPKDRFSAERLKGVDSTLKIQPAELGDSAMYLCASQREADTQYFGPGTRLTVL.

The chain employs TRBV6-1 and TRBJ2-3, with D uncertain. Trimming stripped 3 bases from V and 3 bases from J, with 7 bases between. The CDR3 is 13 amino acids. CDR1 and CDR2 (germline): MNHNS, SASEGT. CDR3 loop: CASSDPSTDTQYF. The CDR3 DNA sequence: TGTGCCAGCAGTGACCCCTCAACAGATACGCAGTATTTT.

This clonotype was seen many times. As DNA, the CDR3 is TGTGCCAGCAGTTTCGGTGGGCGGCGGGGGAGCTCCTACAATGAGCAGTTCTTC. Translation: CASSFGGRRGSSYNEQFF. The genes are TRBV27 and TRBJ2-1; the match to TRBD2 covers 7 bases. The CDR3 is 18 amino acids. J gave up 0 bases and V 3 bases, and 11 bases lay outside the gene matches. Germline V gene lookup returns CDR1 MNHEY and CDR2 SMNVEV (reference sequence).

This clonotype was observed a handful of times. This sequence joins TRBV7-9 and TRBJ2-3; 9 bases are a match to TRBD2. The germline gives CDR1 SEHNR, CDR2 FQNEAQ (reference sequence). V lost 4 bases to trimming and J lost 3 bases; unmatched junction nucleotides: 8. CDR3 size: 16 residues. The CDR3 loop reads CASSSASSGRTDTQYF. The CDR3, as DNA: TGTGCCAGCAGCTCCGCCTCGAGCGGGAGGACAGATACGCAGTATTTT.

With respect to this clonotype: Germline and junction disagree at one end, which may indicate a read error. The chain joins TRBV7-7 to TRBJ2-5; D is possibly TRBD2 (5 bases). This CDR3 region has 15 residues. Germline assignment: CDR1 SSHAT and CDR2 FNYEAQ (reference sequence). The CDR3 bases are TGTGCTAGCAGCTTATCAGGACCAGCGGAAGAGACCCAGTACTTC. It encodes CASSLSGPAEETQYF.

J is TRBJ1-1 and V is TRBV5-1; D gene ambiguous. Deletions cut 2 bases from V and 5 bases from J, with 13 bases between. The CDR3 is 14 amino acids. Germline V gene sequence: CDR1 SGHRS, CDR2 YFSETQ. As DNA, the CDR3 is TGCGCCAGCAGCTTCAAGGGAGGTACGACTGAAGCTTTCTTT. Protein product: CASSFKGGTTEAFF.

V gene TRBV5-5 combines with J gene TRBJ2-7; the match to TRBD2 covers 7 bases. V lost 1 base, J lost 0 bases, and 4 bases stayed unmatched. CDR1 is SGHKS and CDR2 is YYEKEE in the germline V gene (reference sequence). The CDR3 consists of 15 residues. This CDR3 reads CASSLRGEGSYEQYF. The CDR3 coding sequence is TGTGCCAGCAGCTTGAGAGGGGAGGGCTCCTACGAGCAGTACTTC.